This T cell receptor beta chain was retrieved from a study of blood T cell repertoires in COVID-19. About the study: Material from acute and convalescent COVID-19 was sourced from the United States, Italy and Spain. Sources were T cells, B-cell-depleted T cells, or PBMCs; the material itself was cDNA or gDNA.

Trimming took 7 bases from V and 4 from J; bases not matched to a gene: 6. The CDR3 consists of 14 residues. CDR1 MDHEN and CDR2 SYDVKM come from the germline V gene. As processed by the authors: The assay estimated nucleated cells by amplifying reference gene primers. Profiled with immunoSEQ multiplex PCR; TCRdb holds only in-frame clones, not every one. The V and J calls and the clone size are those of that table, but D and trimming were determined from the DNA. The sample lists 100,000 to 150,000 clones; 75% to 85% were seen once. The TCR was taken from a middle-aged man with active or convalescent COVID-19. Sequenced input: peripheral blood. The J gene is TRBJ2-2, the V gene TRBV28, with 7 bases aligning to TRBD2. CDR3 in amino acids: CASTAGEATGELFF. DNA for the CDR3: TGTGCCAGCACGGCGGGGGAAGCCACCGGGGAGCTGTTTTTT.